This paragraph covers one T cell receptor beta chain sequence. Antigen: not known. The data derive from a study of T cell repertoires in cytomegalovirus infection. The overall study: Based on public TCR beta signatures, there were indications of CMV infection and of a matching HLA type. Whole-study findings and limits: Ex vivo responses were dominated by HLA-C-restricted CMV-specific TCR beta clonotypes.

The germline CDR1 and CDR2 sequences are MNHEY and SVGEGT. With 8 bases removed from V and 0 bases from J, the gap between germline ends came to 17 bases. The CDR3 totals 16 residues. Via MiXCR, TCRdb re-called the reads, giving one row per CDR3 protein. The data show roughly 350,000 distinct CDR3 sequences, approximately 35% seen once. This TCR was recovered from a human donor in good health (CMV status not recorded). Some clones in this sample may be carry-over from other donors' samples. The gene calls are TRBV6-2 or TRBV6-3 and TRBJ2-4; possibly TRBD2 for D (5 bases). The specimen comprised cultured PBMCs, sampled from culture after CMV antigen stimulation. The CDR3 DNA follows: TGTGCCAGCCGGGGAACCGGAACTCTAGCCAAAAACATTCAGTACTTC. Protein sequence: CASRGTGTLAKNIQYF.